This T cell receptor beta chain was profiled in a study of T cells in localized non-small cell lung cancer. Whole-study findings and limits: Adjacent lung was found to contain a median approximately 60 of the top 100 tumor clones. Among blood samples, higher T cell density accompanied longer overall survival.

This clone was counted a single time. Its antigen is not known. Method: immunoSEQ multiplex PCR; TCRdb's copy keeps in-frame clones and lacks some. This repertoire shows more than 70,000 clones, roughly 86% found once; its top ten account for around 2.8%. Looked up from germline, CDR1 is MDHEN and CDR2 is SYDVKM. V shed 8 bases and J shed 5 bases, with 14 bases lying between them. The CDR3 consists of 13 residues. The chain joins TRBV28 to TRBJ2-3; D unclear. Sequencing used peripheral blood, obtained before any cancer treatment. This clonotype originated in a man between 40 and 69 years old with stage I lung adenocarcinoma. CDR3 bases: TGTGCCAGCGCTCCCGAGGCTGGAGATACGCAGTATTTT. It is translated as CASAPEAGDTQYF.